A single sample gave rise to the 28 T cell receptor beta chains below, sequenced in a study of technical replicates of blood from a handful of donors. Produced via immunoSEQ multiplex PCR; TCRdb's table is partial and in-frame only. The sample carries 75,000 to 80,000 clones, 90% to 95% recorded once. Sequences were obtained from T cells isolated from PBMCs. Receptors originate from a human donor in good health.

This chain connects TRBV5-4 to TRBJ2-2; perhaps TRBD2 as D (5 bases). Germline CDR1 is SGHNT and CDR2 is YYREEE (reference sequence). The CDR3 has 14 residues. V lost 4 bases and J 4 bases, leaving 11 bases between the germline ends. This chain's CDR3 is CASSPKAATGELFF. The CDR3 coding sequence is TGTGCCAGCAGCCCAAAAGCGGCCACCGGGGAGCTGTTTTTT.

The rearrangement uses TRBV15 and TRBJ2-7; D is ambiguous. The CDR3 extends over 16 amino acids. Between the trimmed V and J ends, which lost 0 bases and 0 bases, there was a span of 12 bases. In germline, CDR1 is LNHNV, CDR2 YYDKDF (reference sequence). This CDR3 reads CATSRDDQRSSYEQYF. CDR3 DNA sequence: TGTGCCACCAGCAGAGACGACCAGAGGTCCTCCTACGAGCAGTACTTC. Together with reference TRBV15 and TRBJ2-7, the CDR3 gives the full variable domain: DAMVIQNPRYQVTQFGKPVTLSCSQTLNHNVMYWYQQKSSQAPKLLFHYYDKDFNNEADTPDNFQSRRPNTSFCFLDIRSPGLGDTAMYLCATSRDDQRSSYEQYFGPGTRLTVT.

This chain uses TRBV4-3 with TRBJ2-2, with 10 positions matching TRBD2. Trimming at V came to 2 bases and at J to 3 bases, leaving 3 bases not matched to a gene. Germline V lookup: CDR1 LGHNA, CDR2 YSLEER. The CDR3 contains 16 residues. DNA for the CDR3: TGCGCCAGCAGCCAACTTGGACTAGCGGACACCGGGGAGCTGTTTTTT. It encodes CASSQLGLADTGELFF.

The V and J genes are TRBV1 and TRBJ1-2. TRBV1 is a pseudogene segment. This CDR3 is built from 12 residues. This CDR3 is CTSTLLEDGYTF. CDR3 coding DNA: TGCACCAGCACCCTGCTCGAGGATGGCTACACCTTC.

The rearrangement joins TRBV9 to TRBJ2-3; a possible D gene is TRBD2 (5 bases). The CDR3 loop spans 15 amino acids. Trimming cost V 4 bases and J 2 bases, with 14 bases left between them. Germline V lookup: CDR1 SGDLS, CDR2 YYNGEE. The CDR3 sequence is CASSPSLPYTDTQYF. The DNA of the CDR3 is TGTGCCAGCAGCCCTAGCCTGCCATACACAGATACGCAGTATTTT.

The gene calls are TRBV9 and TRBJ1-2, with D perhaps matching TRBD1 (6 bases). V lost 4 bases to trimming and J lost 8 bases, with 21 bases between them. This CDR3 has 15 residues. Germline values: CDR1 SGDLS, CDR2 YYNGEE. DNA for the CDR3: TGTGCCAGCAGCCCCCAGGGAGCAGGGGTGGGGGGCTACACCTTC. Its protein is CASSPQGAGVGGYTF.

The chain links TRBV11-3 to TRBJ1-1; D is undetermined. Germline-derived CDR1 and CDR2 are SGHNT and YENEEA. The V end lost 5 bases, the J end lost 5 bases, and 6 bases lay between the germline ends. The length of the CDR3 is 11 residues. The CDR3: CASSLITEAFF. The CDR3 DNA reads as TGTGCCAGCAGCCTTATTACTGAAGCTTTCTTT.

V usage is TRBV5-1 and J usage is TRBJ1-2; D is unresolved. Germline CDR1 SGHRS, CDR2 YFSETQ. This CDR3 contains 14 residues. V was pared by 4 bases and J by 6 bases, with 16 bases between. The CDR3 loop reads CASSPKEGRNGYTF. DNA for the CDR3: TGCGCCAGCAGCCCCAAGGAGGGTCGGAATGGCTACACCTTC.

V usage is TRBV6-1 and J usage is TRBJ1-1; D remains ambiguous. The V and J ends lost 2 bases and 1 base respectively, with 5 bases between them. The CDR3 has 13 residues. Germline CDR1 is MNHNS and CDR2 is SASEGT. The CDR3 DNA follows: TGTGCCAGCAGTGAACAGGAGAACACTGAAGCTTTCTTT. It codes for CASSEQENTEAFF.

The chain recombines TRBV7-9 with TRBJ2-7; D gene unclear. With 2 bases removed from V and 4 bases from J, the gap between germline ends came to 3 bases. CDR1 is SEHNR, CDR2 FQNEAQ, per germline (reference sequence). CDR3 length: 11 residues. This chain's CDR3 is CASSLSYEQYF. DNA of the CDR3: TGTGCCAGCAGCTTATCTTACGAGCAGTACTTC.

The chain has TRBV10-3 and TRBJ2-2; TRBD2 agrees at 8 bases. Germline V gene sequence: CDR1 ENHRY, CDR2 SYGVKD. V shed 6 bases and J 3 bases; nucleotides not matched to a gene: 3. The CDR3 length is 14 residues. CDR3 nucleotide sequence: TGTGCCATCAGAGGACTAGCAGACACCGGGGAGCTGTTTTTT. Translation gives CAIRGLADTGELFF.

This chain joins TRBV5-6 and TRBJ2-1, with a tentative D call TRBD2 (6 bases). Between the trimmed V and J ends, which lost 4 bases and 2 bases, there was a span of 7 bases. The CDR3 runs 13 residues. CDR1 is SGHDT and CDR2 is YYEEEE in the germline V gene. The CDR3 reads CASSRLAYNEQFF. The CDR3 DNA is TGTGCCAGCAGCCGACTAGCCTACAATGAGCAGTTCTTC. Based on the CDR3 plus reference TRBV5-6 and TRBJ2-1, the full variable domain is DAGVTQSPTHLIKTRGQQVTLRCSPKSGHDTVSWYQQALGQGPQFIFQYYEEEERQRGNFPDRFSGHQFPNYSSELNVNALLLGDSALYLCASSRLAYNEQFFGPGTRLTVL.

This sequence joins TRBV19 and TRBJ1-5; a weak D match, TRBD1 (6 bases). The germline V gene encodes CDR1 LNHDA and CDR2 SQIVND (reference sequence). The CDR3 is 13 amino acids. The V end lost 5 bases, the J end lost 6 bases, and 11 bases lay between the germline ends. Written as DNA, the CDR3 is TGTGCCAGTAGTCCACAGGGAACTCAGCCCCAGCATTTT. Amino acid sequence: CASSPQGTQPQHF.

This sequence joins TRBV4-1 and TRBJ2-1; tentative D call: TRBD2 (7 bases). The CDR3 extends over 18 amino acids. Germline values: CDR1 MGHRA, CDR2 YSYEKL. The germline V and J ends were trimmed by 0 bases and 7 bases, with 22 bases remaining between them. As DNA, the CDR3 is TGCGCCAGCAGCCAAGATCGGGGGGCGGAGCATATTAGGAATGAGCAGTTCTTC. Translating it yields CASSQDRGAEHIRNEQFF.

The chain employs TRBV29-1 and TRBJ1-5, with TRBD1 as a possible D gene (5 bases). Germline-derived CDR1 and CDR2 are SQVTM and ANQGSEA. V was cut by 4 bases and J by 4 bases, with 11 bases left in between. This CDR3 is built from 13 residues. In DNA, the CDR3 is TGCAGCGTTGGCCAGGGCCAAAATCAGCCCCAGCATTTT. This codes for CSVGQGQNQPQHF.

This clone was picked up one time. The chain carries TRBV9 and TRBJ1-2; D uncertain. Germline CDR1 reads SGDLS; CDR2 reads YYNGEE. V was trimmed by 0 bases and J by 3 bases, leaving 12 bases between them. This CDR3 is built from 15 residues. CDR3 bases: TGTGCCAGCAGCGTAGGGTTAACAGCGGACTATGGCTACACCTTC. Amino acids: CASSVGLTADYGYTF.

This chain uses TRBV4-3 with TRBJ2-1; 8 bases align to TRBD2. Germline V lookup: CDR1 LGHNA, CDR2 YSLEER. CDR3 length equals 18 residues. Trimming took 2 bases from V and 0 from J; bases not matched to a gene: 9. In DNA, the CDR3 is TGCGCCAGCAGCCAACGCGGCCTAGCGGGCCTCTCCTACAATGAGCAGTTCTTC. Its translation: CASSQRGLAGLSYNEQFF.

The chain links TRBV29-1 to TRBJ1-1; D is uncertain. Germline V gene data show CDR1 as SQVTM and CDR2 as ANQGSEA. V was cut by 7 bases and J by 12 bases, with 18 bases left in between. The CDR3 totals 11 residues. The CDR3 coding sequence is TGCAGCGCCGGCCAAATCATAGCGACTTTCTTT. Translated: CSAGQIIATFF.

The chain has TRBV27 and TRBJ2-1; 10 bases line up with TRBD1. The CDR3 runs 16 residues. V shed 3 bases and J 2 bases; nucleotides not matched to a gene: 4. Germline V gene sequence: CDR1 MNHEY, CDR2 SMNVEV (reference sequence). Here the CDR3 DNA reads TGTGCCAGCAGTTTTCTAGGGACAGGGGCCTACAATGAGCAGTTCTTC. Translated: CASSFLGTGAYNEQFF.

V and J are TRBV10-3 and TRBJ1-4, with TRBD1 matching over 7 bases. CDR3 length: 14 amino acids. With 2 bases clipped from V and 7 bases from J, the junction kept 4 bases outside the gene matches. Germline V gives CDR1 ENHRY, CDR2 SYGVKD. CDR3 nucleotides: TGTGCCATCAGTGAGGAACAGGGGTCTGAAAAACTGTTTTTT. This encodes CAISEEQGSEKLFF.

The chain carries TRBV5-8 and TRBJ2-3; tentative D call: TRBD1 (7 bases). The CDR3 has 15 amino acids. V was trimmed by 0 bases and J by 1 base, leaving 9 bases between them. Per germline, CDR1 SGHTS and CDR2 YDEGEE. The CDR3 coding sequence is TGTGCCAGCAGCTTGGGCAGGGGGGGCACAGATACGCAGTATTTT. This translates into CASSLGRGGTDTQYF.

The V call is TRBV13, the J call TRBJ2-7, with 9 bases matching TRBD1. This CDR3 contains 15 residues. After removal of 5 bases from V and 6 bases from J, the junction contained 11 bases not matched to a gene. Germline values: CDR1 PRHDT, CDR2 FYEKMQ (reference sequence). DNA for the CDR3: TGTGCCAGCAGCGGCCCTACGGGACAGGGAGGCGAGCAGTACTTC. Residues: CASSGPTGQGGEQYF.

The genes are TRBV6-5 and TRBJ1-1, with TRBD1 matching over 7 bases. V was clipped by 6 bases and J by 0 bases; unmatched bases: 7. Germline assignment: CDR1 MNHEY and CDR2 SVGAGI. This CDR3 has 15 residues. In nucleotides, the CDR3 is TGTGCCAGCAGCTCAGGGGGTGGGGTGAACACTGAAGCTTTCTTT. Translated, it gives CASSSGGGVNTEAFF.

V is TRBV6-5 and J is TRBJ2-1, with a weak D call TRBD1 (5 bases). The CDR3 sequence is 12 residues long. With 11 bases removed from V and 3 bases from J, the gap between germline ends came to 11 bases. Germline assignment: CDR1 MNHEY and CDR2 SVGAGI. This CDR3 reads CASQQDYNEQFF. The CDR3 nucleotides are TGTGCCTCCCAACAGGACTACAATGAGCAGTTCTTC.

The chain is built from TRBV2 and TRBJ1-1; TRBD1 matches at 8 bases. The CDR3 has 15 residues. The germline V gene encodes CDR1 SNHLY and CDR2 FYNNEI. Trimming took 6 bases from V and 2 from J; bases not matched to a gene: 8. CDR3 region: CASRADRGYNTEAFF. The CDR3 DNA sequence: TGTGCCAGCAGAGCCGACAGGGGATATAACACTGAAGCTTTCTTT. Drawing the rest from reference TRBV2 and TRBJ1-1, the complete variable domain is EPEVTQTPSHQVTQMGQEVILRCVPISNHLYFYWYRQILGQKVEFLVSFYNNEISEKSEIFDDQFSVERPDGSNFTLKIRSTKLEDSAMYFCASRADRGYNTEAFFGQGTRLTVV.

The chain joins TRBV2 to TRBJ2-1; TRBD1 might be the D (5 bases). The V end was cut by 7 bases, the J end by 8 bases, with 21 bases between. Germline CDR1 SNHLY, CDR2 FYNNEI. The CDR3 is 15 residues long. The CDR3 DNA is TGTGCCAGCATGCTCAGGGTTGTCTCAAATGATGAGCAGTTCTTC. Translation gives CASMLRVVSNDEQFF.

V is TRBV19 and J is TRBJ2-7; 9 positions agree with TRBD1. The CDR3 is 15 amino acids. The germline V gene encodes CDR1 LNHDA and CDR2 SQIVND (reference sequence). V lost 3 bases to trimming and J lost 2 bases; unmatched junction nucleotides: 5. The CDR3 loop reads CASSMGQGWAYEQYF. In DNA, the CDR3 is TGTGCCAGTAGTATGGGACAGGGATGGGCCTACGAGCAGTACTTC.

This chain links TRBV10-3 with TRBJ1-5, with D perhaps TRBD1 (6 bases). The CDR3 has 15 residues. CDR1 is ENHRY and CDR2 is SYGVKD in the germline V gene. Trimming shortened V by 2 bases and J by 0 bases, and 8 bases separated the two germline ends. The chain's CDR3 is CAISEVRGSNQPQHF. The CDR3 DNA is TGTGCCATCAGTGAGGTCAGGGGTAGCAATCAGCCCCAGCATTTT.